This is a list of T cell receptor beta chains from one sample in a study of T cell responses to AZD1222 COVID-19 vaccine. TCRdb keeps only in-frame clones here, not all; method: immunoSEQ multiplex PCR. The sample has 120,000 or so clones, 80% to 90% seen once. The sequences come from peripheral blood, collected on day 0 of AZD1222 vaccination. All receptors derive from an adult in good health. CDR3s include the opening cysteine and the closing phenylalanine or tryptophan. D genes are given only for firm matches. Expanded clones are given a class, and other clones once, few, many or no size at all.

clone_size: -
cdr3_length: 20
j_call: TRBJ1-2
d_call: TRBD1
v_call: TRBV7-2
cdr3_nt: TGTGCCAGCAGCTTAGCCCCTGGGACAGGGATCTCTATAGGTGTCTATGGCTACACCTTC
cdr3_aa: CASSLAPGTGISIGVYGYTF

clone_size: -
cdr3_length: 14
j_call: TRBJ1-3
d_call: -
v_call: TRBV20-1
cdr3_nt: TGCAGTGCTATTGACAGGTCCTCTGGAAACACCATATATTTT
cdr3_aa: CSAIDRSSGNTIYF

clone_size: -
cdr3_length: 11
j_call: TRBJ1-2
d_call: -
v_call: TRBV20-1
cdr3_nt: TGCAGTGCTTCGGACCAGGGTGGCTACACCTTC
cdr3_aa: CSASDQGGYTF

clone_size: -
cdr3_length: 13
j_call: TRBJ1-2
d_call: -
v_call: TRBV10-3
cdr3_nt: TGTGCCGTCGGGGGGCTGGGAGGCTATGGCTACACCTTC
cdr3_aa: CAVGGLGGYGYTF

clone_size: -
cdr3_length: 14
j_call: TRBJ2-7
d_call: -
v_call: TRBV12-5
cdr3_nt: TGTGCTAGTGGGGATAGCGAGACCAGCTACGAGCAGTACTTC
cdr3_aa: CASGDSETSYEQYF

clone_size: -
cdr3_length: 16
j_call: TRBJ1-5
d_call: -
v_call: TRBV7-8
cdr3_nt: TGTGCCAGCAGCCAAGGAGGCGGACTCGGCAATCAGCCCCAGCATTTT
cdr3_aa: CASSQGGGLGNQPQHF

clone_size: -
cdr3_length: 16
j_call: TRBJ1-3
d_call: -
v_call: TRBV5-6
cdr3_nt: TGTGCCAGCAGCTTGGATGACAAGATCTCTGGAAACACCATATATTTT
cdr3_aa: CASSLDDKISGNTIYF

clone_size: -
cdr3_length: 16
j_call: TRBJ2-5
d_call: -
v_call: TRBV5-1
cdr3_nt: TGCGCCAGCAGCGGGTGGATAGCACGGATCGTAGAGACCCAGTACTTC
cdr3_aa: CASSGWIARIVETQYF

clone_size: few
cdr3_length: 13
j_call: TRBJ2-1
d_call: -
v_call: TRBV19
cdr3_nt: TGTGCCAGTAGTAAGGCTAGCTACAATGAGCAGTTCTTC
cdr3_aa: CASSKASYNEQFF

clone_size: -
cdr3_length: 14
j_call: TRBJ1-2
d_call: -
v_call: TRBV28
cdr3_nt: TGTGCCAGCAGTTTAGAGGGGCCCAACTATGGCTACACCTTC
cdr3_aa: CASSLEGPNYGYTF

clone_size: -
cdr3_length: 15
j_call: TRBJ2-7
d_call: -
v_call: TRBV7-2
cdr3_nt: TGTGCCAGCAGCTTATTTTGGGGGGCCGCCTACGAGCAGTACTTC
cdr3_aa: CASSLFWGAAYEQYF

clone_size: once
cdr3_length: 14
j_call: TRBJ2-1
d_call: TRBD1
v_call: TRBV3-1/TRBV3-2
cdr3_nt: TGTGCCAGCAGTAAGACAGGGGGTAGCAATGAGCAGTTCTTC
cdr3_aa: CASSKTGGSNEQFF

clone_size: -
cdr3_length: 16
j_call: TRBJ2-1
d_call: TRBD2
v_call: TRBV5-6
cdr3_nt: TGTGCCAGCAGCTTGGTTCTAGCGGACTCCTACAATGAGCAGTTCTTC
cdr3_aa: CASSLVLADSYNEQFF

clone_size: -
cdr3_length: 14
j_call: TRBJ1-5
d_call: TRBD1
v_call: TRBV6-6
cdr3_nt: TGTGCCCCCATGGGGGACAGTAGCAATCAGCCCCAGCATTTT
cdr3_aa: CAPMGDSSNQPQHF

clone_size: -
cdr3_length: 14
j_call: TRBJ2-1
d_call: -
v_call: TRBV25-1
cdr3_nt: TGTGCCAGCAGTGATTTCGGAACCTACAATGAGCAGTTCTTC
cdr3_aa: CASSDFGTYNEQFF

clone_size: -
cdr3_length: 14
j_call: TRBJ1-1
d_call: -
v_call: TRBV29-1
cdr3_nt: TGCAGCGTTGCCCAAAGGGGGTTGAACACTGAAGCTTTCTTT
cdr3_aa: CSVAQRGLNTEAFF

clone_size: -
cdr3_length: 13
j_call: TRBJ1-4
d_call: -
v_call: TRBV28
cdr3_nt: TGTGCCAGCCGGTGGGGCTCGAGTGAAAAACTGTTTTTT
cdr3_aa: CASRWGSSEKLFF

clone_size: -
cdr3_length: 16
j_call: TRBJ2-5
d_call: -
v_call: TRBV5-5
cdr3_nt: TGTGCCAGCACCCCTCTGTGGGGCGGTTACCAAGAGACCCAGTACTTC
cdr3_aa: CASTPLWGGYQETQYF

clone_size: -
cdr3_length: 12
j_call: TRBJ1-2
d_call: -
v_call: TRBV2
cdr3_nt: TGTGCCAGCAGCGCAAACAGGGATGGCTACACCTTC
cdr3_aa: CASSANRDGYTF

clone_size: -
cdr3_length: 14
j_call: TRBJ1-3
d_call: -
v_call: TRBV9
cdr3_nt: TGTGCCAGCAGCGTACACCTAACGGGGGACACCATATATTTT
cdr3_aa: CASSVHLTGDTIYF

clone_size: -
cdr3_length: 11
j_call: TRBJ2-3
d_call: -
v_call: TRBV20-1
cdr3_nt: TGCAGTGCCCCCTTTCTAGATACGCAGTATTTT
cdr3_aa: CSAPFLDTQYF

clone_size: -
cdr3_length: 16
j_call: TRBJ1-5
d_call: -
v_call: TRBV6-2/TRBV6-3
cdr3_nt: TGTGCCAGCAGTTACGGTGGGTGGGGGCGCGATCAGCCCCAGCATTTT
cdr3_aa: CASSYGGWGRDQPQHF